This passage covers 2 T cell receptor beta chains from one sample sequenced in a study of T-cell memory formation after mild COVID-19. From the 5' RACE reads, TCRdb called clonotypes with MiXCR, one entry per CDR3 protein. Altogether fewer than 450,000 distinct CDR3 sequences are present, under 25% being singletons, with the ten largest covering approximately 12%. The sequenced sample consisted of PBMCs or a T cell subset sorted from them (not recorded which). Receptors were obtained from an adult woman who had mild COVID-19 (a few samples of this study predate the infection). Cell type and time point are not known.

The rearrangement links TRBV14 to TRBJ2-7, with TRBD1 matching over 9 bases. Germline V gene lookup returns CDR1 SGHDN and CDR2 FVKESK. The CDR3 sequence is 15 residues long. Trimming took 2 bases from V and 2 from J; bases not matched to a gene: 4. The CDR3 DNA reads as TGTGCCAGCAGCCAAAGGGGACAGGGAGCCTACGAGCAGTACTTC. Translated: CASSQRGQGAYEQYF.

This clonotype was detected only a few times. The CDR3 reads CASSLGVDGGTTDTQYF. Written as DNA, the CDR3 is TGTGCCAGCAGCTTAGGCGTTGACGGGGGGACCACAGATACGCAGTATTTT. V is TRBV7-2 and J is TRBJ2-3; TRBD2 aligns across 7 bases. With V trimmed by 1 base and J by 2 bases, 9 bases remained unmatched. Germline V CDR1 and CDR2: SGHTA, FQGNSA. This CDR3 spans 17 amino acids. The full variable domain, its missing parts supplied by reference TRBV7-2 and TRBJ2-3, is GAGVSQSPSNKVTEKGKDVELRCDPISGHTALYWYRQSLGQGLEFLIYFQGNSAPDKSGLPSDRFSAERTGGSVSTLTIQRTQQEDSAVYLCASSLGVDGGTTDTQYFGPGTRLTVL.